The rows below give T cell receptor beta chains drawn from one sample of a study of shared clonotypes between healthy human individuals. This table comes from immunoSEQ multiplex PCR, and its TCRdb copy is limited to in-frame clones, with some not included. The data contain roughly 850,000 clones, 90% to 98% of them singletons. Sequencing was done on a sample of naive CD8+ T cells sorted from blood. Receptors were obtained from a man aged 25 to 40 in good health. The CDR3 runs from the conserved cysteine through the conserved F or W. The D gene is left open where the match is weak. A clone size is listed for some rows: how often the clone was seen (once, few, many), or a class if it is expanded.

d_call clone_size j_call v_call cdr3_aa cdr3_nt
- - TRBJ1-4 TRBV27 CASSYGAFEEKLFF TGTGCCAGCAGTTATGGGGCCTTCGAGGAAAAACTGTTTTTT
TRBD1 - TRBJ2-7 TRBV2 CASSVHRDRFLEQYF TGTGCCAGCAGTGTTCACCGGGACAGGTTTTTGGAGCAGTACTTC
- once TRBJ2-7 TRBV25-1 CASKGEGYEQYF TGTGCCAGCAAGGGAGAGGGCTACGAGCAGTACTTC
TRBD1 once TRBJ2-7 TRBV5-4 CASSYPDRGLPYEQYF TGTGCCAGCAGCTACCCGGACAGGGGGCTCCCCTACGAGCAGTACTTC
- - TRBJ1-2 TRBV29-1 CSVAEVNPGYGYTF TGCAGCGTTGCCGAGGTAAACCCGGGGTATGGCTACACCTTC
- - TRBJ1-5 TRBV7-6 CASSWGASQPQHF TGTGCCAGCAGCTGGGGGGCCTCTCAGCCCCAGCATTTT
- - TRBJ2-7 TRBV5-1 CASSLRQDPTYEQYF TGCGCCAGCAGCTTGCGGCAGGACCCTACCTACGAGCAGTACTTC
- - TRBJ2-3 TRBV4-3 CASSQEYWNPPSTDTQYF TGCGCCAGCAGCCAAGAGTACTGGAATCCTCCTAGCACAGATACGCAGTATTTT
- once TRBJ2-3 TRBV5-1 CASSSGEGTDTQYF TGCGCCAGCAGCTCGGGGGAAGGGACAGATACGCAGTATTTT
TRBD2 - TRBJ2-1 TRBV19 CASSAMTSGTPGEQFF TGTGCCAGTAGTGCGATGACTAGCGGGACCCCCGGTGAGCAGTTCTTC
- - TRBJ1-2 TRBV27 CASSFERTYGYTF TGTGCCAGCAGTTTCGAAAGAACCTATGGCTACACCTTC
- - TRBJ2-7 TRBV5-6 CASSLVLGGGGLTYEQYF TGTGCCAGCAGCTTGGTCCTAGGCGGGGGCGGATTAACCTACGAGCAGTACTTC
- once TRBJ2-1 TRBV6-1 CASSESGPIYNEQFF TGTGCCAGCAGTGAATCTGGGCCGATCTACAATGAGCAGTTCTTC
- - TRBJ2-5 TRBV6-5 CASSIIRARPETQYF TGTGCCAGCAGCATTATTCGGGCCCGGCCCGAGACCCAGTACTTC
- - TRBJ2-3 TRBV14 CASSRTGGGVGTDTQYF TGTGCCAGCAGTCGCACTGGAGGCGGGGTGGGCACAGATACGCAGTATTTT
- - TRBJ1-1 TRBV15 CATRGDGPNTEAFF TGTGCCACCAGAGGAGACGGTCCGAACACTGAAGCTTTCTTT
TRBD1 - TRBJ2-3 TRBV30 CAWSRPGQGADTQYF TGTGCCTGGAGTAGGCCTGGACAGGGGGCAGATACGCAGTATTTT
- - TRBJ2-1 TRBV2 CASKGGYHEQFF TGTGCCAGCAAAGGCGGATACCATGAGCAGTTCTTC
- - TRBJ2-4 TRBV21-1 CASSNAGTKGAKNIQYF TGTGCCAGCAGCAACGCCGGGACAAAAGGGGCCAAAAACATTCAGTACTTC
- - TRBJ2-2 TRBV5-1 CASSLDRNTGELFF TGCGCCAGCAGCTTGGACAGGAACACCGGGGAGCTGTTTTTT
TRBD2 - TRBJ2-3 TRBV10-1 CASSKGTITDTQYF TGCGCCAGCAGCAAGGGGACTATCACAGATACGCAGTATTTT
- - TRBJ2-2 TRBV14 CASSQLGENTGELFF TGTGCCAGCAGCCAGCTTGGAGAGAACACCGGGGAGCTGTTTTTT
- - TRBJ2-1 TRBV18 CASSPAAPTVYTSYNEQFF TGTGCCAGCTCACCCGCGGCTCCGACAGTTTACACCTCCTACAATGAGCAGTTCTTC
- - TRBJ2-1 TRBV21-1 CASSKYGTGLAYNEQFF TGTGCCAGCAGCAAATACGGGACAGGCCTAGCATACAATGAGCAGTTCTTC
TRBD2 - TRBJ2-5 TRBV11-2 CASSVGTSGTETQYF TGTGCCAGCAGCGTGGGGACTAGCGGGACGGAGACCCAGTACTTC
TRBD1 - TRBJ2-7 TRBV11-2 CASSLQGVTYEQYF TGTGCCAGCAGCTTACAGGGGGTGACCTACGAGCAGTACTTC
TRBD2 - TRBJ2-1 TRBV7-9 CASSPRESPYNEQFF TGTGCCAGCAGCCCGCGGGAGTCACCCTACAATGAGCAGTTCTTC
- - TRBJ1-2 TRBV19 CASSINPNRAGDGYTF TGTGCCAGTAGTATAAACCCGAATCGCGCAGGGGATGGCTACACCTTC
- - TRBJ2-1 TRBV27 CASSLSTPPGSHEQFF TGTGCCAGCAGTTTATCGACTCCTCCGGGGAGCCATGAGCAGTTCTTC
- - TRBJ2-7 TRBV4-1 CASSHPILAATYEQYF TGCGCCAGCAGCCACCCAATTTTGGCGGCAACCTACGAGCAGTACTTC
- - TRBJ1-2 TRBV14 CASSQEAAGPRLPANYGYTF TGTGCCAGCAGCCAAGAGGCCGCGGGACCCCGTCTCCCAGCTAACTATGGCTACACCTTC
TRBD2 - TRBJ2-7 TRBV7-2 CASSLLAGVYEQYF TGTGCCAGCAGCTTACTAGCGGGAGTCTACGAGCAGTACTTC
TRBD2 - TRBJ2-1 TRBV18 CASSPQRLAGNGTYNEQFF TGTGCCAGCTCACCACAACGCCTAGCGGGAAATGGGACCTACAATGAGCAGTTCTTC
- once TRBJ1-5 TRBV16 CASSLGHPNQPQHF TGTGCCAGCAGCCTGGGACACCCCAATCAGCCCCAGCATTTT
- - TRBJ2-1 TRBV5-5 CASSPRPYNEQFF TGTGCCAGCAGCCCCCGACCCTACAATGAGCAGTTCTTC
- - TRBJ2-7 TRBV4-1 CASSQDRGGYEQYF TGCGCCAGCAGCCAAGATAGAGGGGGCTACGAGCAGTACTTC
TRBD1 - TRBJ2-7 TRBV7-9 CASSSPQGYEQYF TGTGCCAGCAGCTCACCACAGGGGTACGAGCAGTACTTC
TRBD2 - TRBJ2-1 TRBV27 CASSPSGSYNEQFF TGTGCCAGCAGCCCTAGCGGATCCTACAATGAGCAGTTCTTC
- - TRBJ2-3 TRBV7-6 CASRGERSTDTQYF TGTGCCAGCAGGGGGGAGCGGAGCACAGATACGCAGTATTTT
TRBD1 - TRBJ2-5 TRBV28 CASSLSDRLQETQYF TGTGCCAGCAGTTTATCGGACAGGCTACAAGAGACCCAGTACTTC
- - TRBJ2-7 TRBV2 CASSVGGTVRDEQYF TGTGCCAGCAGTGTGGGAGGGACAGTCCGGGACGAGCAGTACTTC
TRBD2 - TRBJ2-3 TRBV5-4 CASSFLAASSTDTQYF TGTGCCAGCAGCTTCCTAGCGGCCTCTAGCACAGATACGCAGTATTTT
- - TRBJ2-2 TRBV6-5 CASSWGGVSGELFF TGTGCCAGCAGTTGGGGCGGGGTGTCGGGGGAGCTGTTTTTT
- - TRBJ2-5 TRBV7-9 CASSSTGTETQYF TGTGCCAGCAGCTCCACAGGGACAGAGACCCAGTACTTC